This T cell receptor beta chain was identified during a study of high-grade serous ovarian cancer treatment subgroups. Germline lookup yields CDR1 GTSNPN and CDR2 SVGIG (reference sequence). CDR3 length equals 12 residues. Tumor samples were obtained before definitive surgery or chemotherapy. Repertoires were generated with immunoSEQ multiplex PCR, while TCRdb's copy carries only in-frame clones and drops some. The repertoire holds tens of thousands of clones, with around 80% as singletons. Sequencing input: tumor tissue. This receptor was obtained from a human donor with high-grade serous ovarian cancer. V usage is TRBV30 and J usage is TRBJ1-1; D is possibly TRBD1 (5 bases). CDR3 sequence reads: CAAGGMNTEAFF. For the CDR3, the DNA is TGTGCTGCCGGGGGGATGAACACTGAAGCTTTCTTT.